This TCR beta chain was found in a study of CD8+CD57+ T cells in acquired aplastic anemia. Study-level information: Each DNA sample taken from sorted CD4+ and CD8+ cells came to 3 to 4 ug on average. Study-level points and caveats: The same twenty-nine CD8+ CDR3 sequences occurred in patients and in controls.

Notes on this clonotype: Its target is unknown.

Investigators profiled TCR beta VDJ and CDR3 from genomic DNA template. TCRdb itself ran the reads through MiXCR, one entry per CDR3 protein. The sample carries about 160,000 distinct CDR3 sequences, over 55% recorded once. Deletions cut 3 bases from V and 5 bases from J, with 12 bases between. CDR1 and CDR2 from the germline V gene are SGHRS and YFSETQ. The CDR3 sequence is 14 residues long. Sequencing involved patients with CD8+CD57+ cell expansion previously shown by flow cytometry. Among the patients, all had severe acquired aplastic anemia. This rearrangement joins TRBV5-1 to TRBJ2-1; D gene uncertain. The source of this sequence is a human donor with aplastic anemia. Source material: sorted CD4+, CD8+, or CD8+CD57+ T cells (not recorded which) from PBMCs. Written as DNA, the CDR3 is TGCGCCAGCAGCTCGCCGTCTCGGGACAATGAGCAGTTCTTC. Translated: CASSSPSRDNEQFF.